The following is a TCR beta chain sequence with its context. The data belong to a study of blood T cell repertoires in COVID-19. The overall study: From T cells, B-cell-depleted T cells, or PBMCs came the material, which was cDNA or gDNA.

Membership in each cohort depended on participant-reported clinical history. Authors' methods: Amplification of reference gene primers provided the estimated nucleated cell counts. Data came from immunoSEQ multiplex PCR; TCRdb stores just in-frame clones and leaves some out. V, J and clone size were drawn from that table, and D and trimming were deduced from the DNA. This sample yields 180,000 or so clones, of which around 80% are seen a single time; 13% to 15% belongs to the top ten. The CDR3 has 14 amino acids. V was shortened by 4 bases and J by 0 bases, with 10 bases between the two germline ends. Germline assignment: CDR1 GTSNPN and CDR2 SVGIG (reference sequence).

Sequenced input: PBMCs or T cells enriched from blood (not recorded which). V is TRBV30 and J is TRBJ1-5, with D possibly matching TRBD1 (6 bases). This TCR was sampled from a man aged 60 to 69 who had been exposed to COVID-19. The CDR3 nucleotides are TGTGCCTGGAAGGACAGAGGTAGCAATCAGCCCCAGCATTTT. The encoded protein is CAWKDRGSNQPQHF.